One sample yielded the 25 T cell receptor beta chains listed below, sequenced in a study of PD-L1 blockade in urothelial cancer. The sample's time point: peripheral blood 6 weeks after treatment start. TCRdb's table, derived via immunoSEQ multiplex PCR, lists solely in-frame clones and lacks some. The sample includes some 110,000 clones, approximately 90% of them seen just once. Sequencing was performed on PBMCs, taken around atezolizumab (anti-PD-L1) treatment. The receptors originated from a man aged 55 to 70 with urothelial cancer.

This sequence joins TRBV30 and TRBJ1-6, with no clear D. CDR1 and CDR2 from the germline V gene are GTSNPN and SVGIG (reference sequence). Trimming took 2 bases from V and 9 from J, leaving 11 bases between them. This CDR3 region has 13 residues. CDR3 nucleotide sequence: TGTGCCTGGAGTTTGGAGTTGGTTTCACCCCTCCACTTT. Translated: CAWSLELVSPLHF.

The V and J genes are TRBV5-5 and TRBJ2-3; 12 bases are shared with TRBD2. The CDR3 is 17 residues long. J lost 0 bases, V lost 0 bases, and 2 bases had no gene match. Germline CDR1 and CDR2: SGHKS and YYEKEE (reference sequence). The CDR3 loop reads CASSLGTSGISTDTQYF. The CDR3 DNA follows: TGTGCCAGCAGCTTGGGGACTAGCGGGATTAGCACAGATACGCAGTATTTT.

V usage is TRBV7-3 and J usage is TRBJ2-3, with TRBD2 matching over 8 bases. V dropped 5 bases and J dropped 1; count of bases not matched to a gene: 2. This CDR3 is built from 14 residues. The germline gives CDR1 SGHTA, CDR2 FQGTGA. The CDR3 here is CASSQTSGTDTQYF. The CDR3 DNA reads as TGTGCCAGCAGCCAGACTAGCGGCACAGATACGCAGTATTTT. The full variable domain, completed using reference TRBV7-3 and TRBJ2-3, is GAGVSQTPSNKVTEKGKYVELRCDPISGHTALYWYRQSLGQGPEFLIYFQGTGAADDSGLPNDRFFAVRPEGSVSTLKIQRTERGDSAVYLCASSQTSGTDTQYFGPGTRLTVL.

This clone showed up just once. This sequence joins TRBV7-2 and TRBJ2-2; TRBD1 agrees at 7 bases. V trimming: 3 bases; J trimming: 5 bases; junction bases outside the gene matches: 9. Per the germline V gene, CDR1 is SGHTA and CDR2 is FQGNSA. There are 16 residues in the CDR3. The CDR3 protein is CASSLIGTAATGELFF. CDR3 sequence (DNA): TGTGCCAGCAGCTTGATCGGGACAGCAGCAACCGGGGAGCTGTTTTTT.

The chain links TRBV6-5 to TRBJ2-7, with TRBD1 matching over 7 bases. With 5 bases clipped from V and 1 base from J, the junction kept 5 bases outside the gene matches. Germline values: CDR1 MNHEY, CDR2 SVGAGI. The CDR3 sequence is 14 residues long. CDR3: CASSQGEQSYEQYF. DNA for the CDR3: TGTGCCAGCAGTCAGGGGGAGCAATCCTACGAGCAGTACTTC.

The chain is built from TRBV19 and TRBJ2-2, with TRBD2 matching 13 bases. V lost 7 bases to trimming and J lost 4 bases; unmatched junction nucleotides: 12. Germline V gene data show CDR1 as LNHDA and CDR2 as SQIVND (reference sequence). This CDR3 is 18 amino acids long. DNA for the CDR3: TGTGCCAGTACCAGGACTAGCGGGAGAGTCGGTTTCACCGGGGAGCTGTTTTTT. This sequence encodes CASTRTSGRVGFTGELFF.

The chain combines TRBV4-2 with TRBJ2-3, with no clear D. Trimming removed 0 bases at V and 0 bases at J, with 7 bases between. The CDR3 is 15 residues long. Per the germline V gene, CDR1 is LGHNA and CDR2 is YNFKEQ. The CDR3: CASSQDEQSTDTQYF. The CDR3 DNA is TGTGCCAGCAGCCAAGATGAACAGAGCACAGATACGCAGTATTTT.

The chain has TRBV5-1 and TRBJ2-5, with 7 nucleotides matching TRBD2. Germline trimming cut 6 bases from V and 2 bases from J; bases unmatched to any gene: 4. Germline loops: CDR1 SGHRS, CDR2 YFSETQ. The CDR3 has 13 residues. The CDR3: CASMRGSQETQYF. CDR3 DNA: TGCGCCAGCATGCGGGGGTCACAAGAGACCCAGTACTTC.

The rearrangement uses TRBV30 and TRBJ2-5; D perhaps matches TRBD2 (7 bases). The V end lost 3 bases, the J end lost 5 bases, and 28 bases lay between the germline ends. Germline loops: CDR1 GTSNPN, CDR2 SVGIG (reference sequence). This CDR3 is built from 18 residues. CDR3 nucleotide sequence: TGTGCCTGGAGCGAATACCTTCCCGCGAGGGGGGGCCGGGAGACCCAGTACTTC. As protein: CAWSEYLPARGGRETQYF.

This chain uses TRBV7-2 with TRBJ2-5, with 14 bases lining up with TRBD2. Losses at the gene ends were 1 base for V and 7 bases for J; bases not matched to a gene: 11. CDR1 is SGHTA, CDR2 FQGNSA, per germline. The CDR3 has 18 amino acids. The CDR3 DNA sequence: TGTGCCAGCAGCTTAGTGTGGGGAGGGACTAGCGGGAGCGGGACCCAGTACTTC. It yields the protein CASSLVWGGTSGSGTQYF. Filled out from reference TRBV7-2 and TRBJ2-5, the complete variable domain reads GAGVSQSPSNKVTEKGKDVELRCDPISGHTALYWYRQSLGQGLEFLIYFQGNSAPDKSGLPSDRFSAERTGGSVSTLTIQRTQQEDSAVYLCASSLVWGGTSGSGTQYFGPGTRLLVL.

CDR3 nucleotide sequence: TGCGCCAGCAGCTCCTGGACAGGGCCTAATGAAAAACTGTTTTTT. The encoded protein is CASSSWTGPNEKLFF. The chain carries TRBV5-1 and TRBJ1-4, with 8 bases fitting TRBD1. V lost 3 bases to trimming and J lost 3 bases; unmatched junction nucleotides: 4. This CDR3 is built from 15 residues. Germline values: CDR1 SGHRS, CDR2 YFSETQ. Supplemented by reference TRBV5-1 and TRBJ1-4, the full variable domain reads KAGVTQTPRYLIKTRGQQVTLSCSPISGHRSVSWYQQTPGQGLQFLFEYFSETQRNKGNFPGRFSGRQFSNSRSEMNVSTLELGDSALYLCASSSWTGPNEKLFFGSGTQLSVL.

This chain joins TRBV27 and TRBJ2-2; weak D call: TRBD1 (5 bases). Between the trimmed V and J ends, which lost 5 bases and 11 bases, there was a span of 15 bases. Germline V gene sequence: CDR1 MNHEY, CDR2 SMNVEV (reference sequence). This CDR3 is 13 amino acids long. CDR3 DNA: TGTGCCAGCAGTCCCCGCCCTAGGGGAGAGCTGTTTTTT. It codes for CASSPRPRGELFF.

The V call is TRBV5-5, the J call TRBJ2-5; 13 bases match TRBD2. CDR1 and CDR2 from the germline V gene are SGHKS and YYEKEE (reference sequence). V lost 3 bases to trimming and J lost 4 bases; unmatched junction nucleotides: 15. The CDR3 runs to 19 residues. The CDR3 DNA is TGTGCCAGCAGCTCTCTCGCGGAGGGGACTAGCGGGGAACTAGAGACCCAGTACTTC. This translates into CASSSLAEGTSGELETQYF.

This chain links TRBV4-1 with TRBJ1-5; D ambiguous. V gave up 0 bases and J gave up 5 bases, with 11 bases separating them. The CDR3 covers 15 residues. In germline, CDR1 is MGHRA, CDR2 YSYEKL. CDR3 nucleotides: TGCGCCAGCAGCCAAGATCGAAGAGGCCATCAGCCCCAGCATTTT. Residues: CASSQDRRGHQPQHF.

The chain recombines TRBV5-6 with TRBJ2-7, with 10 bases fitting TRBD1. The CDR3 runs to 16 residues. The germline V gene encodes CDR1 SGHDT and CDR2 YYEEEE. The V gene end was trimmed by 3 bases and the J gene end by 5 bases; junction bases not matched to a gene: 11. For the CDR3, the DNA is TGTGCCAGCAGCTCCCGACAGGGGGCGGATCTCGACGAGCAGTACTTC. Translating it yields CASSSRQGADLDEQYF.

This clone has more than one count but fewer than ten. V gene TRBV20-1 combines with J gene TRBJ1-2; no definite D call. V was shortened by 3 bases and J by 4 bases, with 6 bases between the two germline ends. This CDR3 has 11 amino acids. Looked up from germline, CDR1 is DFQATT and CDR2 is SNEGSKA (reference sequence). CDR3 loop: CSASDTYGYTF. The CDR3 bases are TGCAGTGCTAGTGACACCTATGGCTACACCTTC.

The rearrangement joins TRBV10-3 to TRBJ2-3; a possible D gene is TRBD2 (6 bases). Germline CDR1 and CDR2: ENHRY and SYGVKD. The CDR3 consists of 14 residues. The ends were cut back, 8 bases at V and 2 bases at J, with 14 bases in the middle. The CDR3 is CAIQEGFSTDTQYF. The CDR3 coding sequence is TGTGCCATCCAGGAGGGATTCTCCACAGATACGCAGTATTTT.

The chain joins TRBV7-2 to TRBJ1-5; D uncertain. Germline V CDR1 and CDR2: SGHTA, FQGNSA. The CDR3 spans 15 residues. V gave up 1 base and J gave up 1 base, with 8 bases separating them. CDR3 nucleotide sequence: TGTGCCAGCAGCTTAGGAGGAATCAGCAATCAGCCCCAGCATTTT. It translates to CASSLGGISNQPQHF.

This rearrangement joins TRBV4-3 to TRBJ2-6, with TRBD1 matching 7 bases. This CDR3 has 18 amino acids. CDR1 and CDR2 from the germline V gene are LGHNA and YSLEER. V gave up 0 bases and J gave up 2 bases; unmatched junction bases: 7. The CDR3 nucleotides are TGCGCCAGCAGCCAAGATCCACAGGGGCTCCCTGGGGCCAACGTCCTGACTTTC. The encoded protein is CASSQDPQGLPGANVLTF.

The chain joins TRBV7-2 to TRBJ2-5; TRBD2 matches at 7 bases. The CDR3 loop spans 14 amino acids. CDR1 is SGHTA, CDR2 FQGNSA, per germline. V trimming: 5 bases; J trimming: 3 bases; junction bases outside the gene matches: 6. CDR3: CASSQNSGKETQYF. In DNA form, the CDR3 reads TGTGCCAGCAGCCAAAACAGCGGGAAAGAGACCCAGTACTTC.

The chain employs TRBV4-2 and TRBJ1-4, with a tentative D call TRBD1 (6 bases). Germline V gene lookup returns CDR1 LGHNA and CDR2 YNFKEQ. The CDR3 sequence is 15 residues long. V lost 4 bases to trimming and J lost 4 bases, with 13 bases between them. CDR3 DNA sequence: TGTGCCAGCAGCCCTTTGGGGGCGAGTAATGAAAAACTGTTTTTT. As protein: CASSPLGASNEKLFF.

The DNA of the CDR3 is TGTGCCAGCAGCAAGGACAGACTCGACACCGGGGAGCTGTTTTTT. This sequence encodes CASSKDRLDTGELFF. The V call is TRBV7-2, the J call TRBJ2-2; D perhaps matches TRBD1 (6 bases). The V gene lost 5 bases and the J gene lost 3 bases, with 13 bases spanning the gap. Looked up from germline, CDR1 is SGHTA and CDR2 is FQGNSA. There are 15 residues in the CDR3.

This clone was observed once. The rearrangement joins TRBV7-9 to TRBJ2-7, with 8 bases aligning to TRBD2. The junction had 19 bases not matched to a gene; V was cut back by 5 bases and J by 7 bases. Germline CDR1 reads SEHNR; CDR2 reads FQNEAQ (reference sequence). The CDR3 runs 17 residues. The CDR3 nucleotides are TGTGCCAGCAGCAGGGCCCCGGGACTAGAAGGGTCGTTGGAGCAGTACTTC. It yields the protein CASSRAPGLEGSLEQYF.

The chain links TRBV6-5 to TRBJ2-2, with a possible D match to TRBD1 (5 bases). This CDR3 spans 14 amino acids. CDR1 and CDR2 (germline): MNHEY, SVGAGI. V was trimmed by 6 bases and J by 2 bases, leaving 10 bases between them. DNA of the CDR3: TGTGCCAGCAGACGACAGCCCAACACCGGGGAGCTGTTTTTT. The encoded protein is CASRRQPNTGELFF.

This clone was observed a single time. For the CDR3, the DNA is TGTGCCAGCAGCTTAACCGGTAATACGCAGTATTTT. It codes for CASSLTGNTQYF. This chain joins TRBV7-2 and TRBJ2-3; D is unclear. Between the trimmed V and J ends, which lost 2 bases and 7 bases, there was a span of 7 bases. In germline, CDR1 is SGHTA, CDR2 FQGNSA. There are 12 residues in the CDR3.